These 24 T cell receptor beta chains share one sample of origin, sequenced in a study of T cell repertoires in cytomegalovirus infection. In TCRdb, the reads were re-called with MiXCR into one record per CDR3 protein. The sample lists under 850,000 distinct CDR3 sequences; about a third were seen once. The sequencing sample was made of PBMCs. The receptors here all came from a human donor in good health (CMV status not recorded). Some clones in this sample may be carry-over from other donors' samples.

The rearrangement uses TRBV5-1 and TRBJ2-7; 8 bases are shared with TRBD1. Germline CDR1 SGHRS, CDR2 YFSETQ. V was pared by 3 bases and J by 3 bases, with 8 bases of the junction left unmatched. There are 15 residues in the CDR3. The CDR3 sequence is CASSSRDRSFYEQYF. CDR3 DNA: TGCGCCAGCAGCTCCCGGGACAGGTCCTTCTACGAGCAGTACTTC.

This sequence joins TRBV20-1 and TRBJ1-2; no definite D call. The V and J ends lost 4 bases and 8 bases respectively, with 11 bases between them. CDR1 and CDR2 (germline): DFQATT, SNEGSKA (reference sequence). CDR3 size: 11 residues. The CDR3 bases are TGCAGTGCTATCCGGACGGGGGGCTACACCTTC. This gives the protein CSAIRTGGYTF.

At least ten counts were recorded for this clonotype. The rearrangement links TRBV12-5 to TRBJ2-5; 9 bases are a match to TRBD2. The CDR3 is made up of 16 amino acids. V was clipped by 6 bases and J by 2 bases; unmatched bases: 10. CDR1 is LGHNT and CDR2 is FRNRAP in the germline V gene. CDR3 DNA: TGTGCTAGTGGGACTAGGGAGACTAGCGGTCAAGAGACCCAGTACTTC. Translation gives CASGTRETSGQETQYF.

Notes on this clonotype: A read error may be the cause here, since a much bigger clone is one base away. This CDR3 is CASISKTVILDEQFF. The CDR3 region has the DNA TGTGCCAGCATCTCGAAAACCGTTATCCTCGATGAGCAGTTCTTC. The chain has TRBV7-8 and TRBJ2-1; D gene unclear. Germline V gene sequence: CDR1 SGHVS, CDR2 FQNEAQ. V was shortened by 7 bases and J by 8 bases, with 21 bases between the two germline ends. The CDR3 spans 15 residues.

The genes are TRBV6-1 and TRBJ2-3, with D tentatively TRBD1 (6 bases). The CDR3 consists of 12 residues. Germline V gene sequence: CDR1 MNHNS, CDR2 SASEGT. The CDR3 DNA follows: TGTGGATCCCGGGACACCTCAGATACGCAGTATTTT. Translation gives CGSRDTSDTQYF.

Concerning this clonotype itself: A much bigger clone sits one base away, suggesting this may be a read error. The chain combines TRBV28 with TRBJ2-3, with 7 positions matching TRBD2. V gave up 3 bases and J gave up 6 bases; unmatched junction bases: 12. The CDR3 contains 16 residues. Per germline, CDR1 MDHEN and CDR2 SYDVKM. The CDR3 sequence is CASSFRLAVAGDTQYF. As DNA, the CDR3 is TGTGCCAGCAGTTTCCGGCTAGCGGTGGCCGGGGATACGCAGTATTTT. Full variable domain (outside the CDR3, taken from reference TRBV28 and TRBJ2-3): DVKVTQSSRYLVKRTGEKVFLECVQDMDHENMFWYRQDPGLGLRLIYFSYDVKMKEKGDIPEGYSVSREKKERFSLILESASTNQTSMYLCASSFRLAVAGDTQYFGPGTRLTVL.

The rearrangement links TRBV10-3 to TRBJ2-1; D is perhaps TRBD2 (6 bases). Germline CDR1 reads ENHRY; CDR2 reads SYGVKD. CDR3 length equals 16 residues. V was trimmed by 2 bases and J by 0 bases, leaving 11 bases between them. CDR3 sequence reads: CAISELRTNSYNEQFF. In DNA form, the CDR3 reads TGTGCCATCAGTGAGCTACGGACTAACTCCTACAATGAGCAGTTCTTC.

A word on this clonotype: Mismatch with germline at one junction end may stem from a read error. The J gene is TRBJ2-3, the V gene TRBV7-2; the D gene is possibly TRBD2 (5 bases). Per the germline V gene, CDR1 is SGHTA and CDR2 is FQGNSA. The CDR3 runs to 16 residues. The CDR3 DNA follows: TGTGCCAGCAGCTCCCGCTTGCCAGCTAGCACAGATACGGAGTATTTT. Translated: CASSSRLPASTDTEYF. Together with reference TRBV7-2 and TRBJ2-3, the CDR3 gives the full variable domain: GAGVSQSPSNKVTEKGKDVELRCDPISGHTALYWYRQSLGQGLEFLIYFQGNSAPDKSGLPSDRFSAERTGGSVSTLTIQRTQQEDSAVYLCASSSRLPASTDTEYFGPGTRLTVL.

Worth noting for this clonotype: A much larger clone differs from this one at a single base, so this may be a read error. The V and J genes are TRBV5-1 and TRBJ2-1; TRBD2 matches at 13 bases. In germline, CDR1 is SGHRS, CDR2 YFSETQ. The CDR3 contains 17 residues. CDR3 in DNA: TGCGCCAGCAGCTGGACTAGCGGGAGAATGGGCTACAAGGAGCAGTTCTTC. This translates into CASSWTSGRMGYKEQFF.

This clonotype turned up a few times. This chain links TRBV4-1 with TRBJ2-1, with 14 nucleotides matching TRBD2. The J segment lost 6 bases and the V segment lost 2 bases, leaving 6 bases of the junction unmatched. This CDR3 contains 17 residues. Germline assignment: CDR1 MGHRA and CDR2 YSYEKL. Here the CDR3 DNA reads TGCGCCAGCAGCCAACTCCGAGGGACTAGCGGGAGCAATGAGCAGTTCTTC. Protein sequence: CASSQLRGTSGSNEQFF.

This clonotype was counted many times. The chain carries TRBV7-2 and TRBJ2-1, with D possibly matching TRBD2 (5 bases). The CDR3 consists of 13 residues. The ends were cut back, 5 bases at V and 9 bases at J, with 14 bases in the middle. Germline V lookup: CDR1 SGHTA, CDR2 FQGNSA. The CDR3 coding sequence is TGTGCCAGCAGCCGGGATCTCGCCACTGAGCAGTTCTTC. As protein: CASSRDLATEQFF.

V and J are TRBV20-1 and TRBJ2-6; D may be TRBD2 (6 bases). The CDR3 is 15 amino acids. CDR1 and CDR2 (germline): DFQATT, SNEGSKA (reference sequence). Trimming pared 5 bases from V and 5 bases from J, leaving 16 bases between. The CDR3 bases are TGCAGTGCTGGACGGCGGGGATCTCGGGCCAACGTCCTGACTTTC. As protein: CSAGRRGSRANVLTF.

CDR3 in DNA: TGTGCCAGCAGTCCATGGGGAGAAGGGAGAGTGAATTCACCCCTCCACTTT. Translation: CASSPWGEGRVNSPLHF. The chain carries TRBV28 and TRBJ1-6; D is unclear. Trimming cost V 5 bases and J 7 bases, with 21 bases left between them. Germline loops: CDR1 MDHEN, CDR2 SYDVKM. The length of the CDR3 is 17 residues.

This sequence joins TRBV27 and TRBJ1-6; tentatively, D is TRBD1 (6 bases). The CDR3 extends over 15 amino acids. The V end lost 2 bases, the J end lost 8 bases, and 13 bases lay between the germline ends. Germline loops: CDR1 MNHEY, CDR2 SMNVEV (reference sequence). The CDR3 nucleotides read TGTGCCAGCAGTTTAGTCAGGGGCGGGGATTCACCCCTCCACTTT. This encodes CASSLVRGGDSPLHF.

The rearrangement uses TRBV6-6 and TRBJ1-1; D might be TRBD1 (6 bases). V was cut by 11 bases and J by 5 bases, with 21 bases left in between. Germline CDR1 MNHNY, CDR2 SVGAGI (reference sequence). The CDR3 has 14 amino acids. The CDR3 DNA is TGTGCCCGCATTAACCAGGGGAAGGAGACTGAAGCTTTCTTT. Amino acid sequence: CARINQGKETEAFF.

The table lists this clonotype with a few counts. This rearrangement joins TRBV6-1 to TRBJ2-6, with TRBD1 as a possible D gene (6 bases). Germline lookup yields CDR1 MNHNS and CDR2 SASEGT. V lost 7 bases and J lost 0, with 13 bases in between. The CDR3 spans 16 residues. DNA for the CDR3: TGTGCCAGCACCTCCGGGACAACCTCTGGGGCCAACGTCCTGACTTTC. This encodes CASTSGTTSGANVLTF.

The V gene is TRBV10-3, the J gene TRBJ2-3, with 8 bases fitting TRBD2. Germline V gives CDR1 ENHRY, CDR2 SYGVKD. The CDR3 has 14 amino acids. J gave up 4 bases and V 8 bases, and 8 bases lay outside the gene matches. CDR3 DNA sequence: TGTGCCATCGGAAGGAGCGGGGGAGCAGATACGCAGTATTTT. Residues: CAIGRSGGADTQYF.

The chain combines TRBV7-9 with TRBJ2-1, with TRBD2 identical over 8 bases. Per germline, CDR1 SEHNR and CDR2 FQNEAQ (reference sequence). Unmatched junction bases numbered 6, after V lost 5 bases and J lost 9 bases. CDR3 length: 13 residues. The CDR3 here is CASSPGLALEQFF. DNA of the CDR3: TGTGCCAGCAGCCCTGGACTAGCCCTTGAGCAGTTCTTC.

This clonotype has only one observation. This may be a read error, as it is one base from a much larger clone. The chain has TRBV11-3 and TRBJ2-3; D remains unclear. V was trimmed by 6 bases and J by 2 bases, leaving 9 bases between them. CDR3 size: 13 residues. Germline CDR1 is SGHNT and CDR2 is YENEEA. CDR3: CASRLGVTDTQYF. The CDR3 region has the DNA TGTGCCAGCAGATTGGGCGTCACAGATACGCAGTATTTT.

The V and J genes are TRBV6-5 and TRBJ2-7; 7 bases match TRBD1. The CDR3 length is 14 residues. CDR1 is MNHEY and CDR2 is SVGAGI in the germline V gene. V was pared by 5 bases and J by 2 bases, with 6 bases of the junction left unmatched. The DNA of the CDR3 is TGTGCCAGCAGTGGGGACAGCTACCCCTACGAGCAGTACTTC. Encoded protein: CASSGDSYPYEQYF.

This clonotype appeared many times. This chain uses TRBV7-9 with TRBJ1-5, with a possible D match to TRBD1 (5 bases). The ends were cut back, 1 base at V and 1 base at J, with 11 bases in the middle. Germline values: CDR1 SEHNR, CDR2 FQNEAQ (reference sequence). This CDR3 is built from 16 residues. For the CDR3, the DNA is TGTGCCAGCAGCTTAGTCGGGGGTGGGAGCAATCAGCCCCAGCATTTT. Its translation: CASSLVGGGSNQPQHF.

The table lists this clonotype with a few counts. CDR3 DNA sequence: TGTGCCAGCAGCAATAGCGTCCCTGGGGAGCAGTACTTC. This codes for CASSNSVPGEQYF. The V and J genes are TRBV12-3 or TRBV12-4 and TRBJ2-7; perhaps TRBD2 as D (5 bases). V was shortened by 6 bases and J by 7 bases, with 16 bases between the two germline ends. The CDR3 totals 13 residues.

A few counts support this clonotype. One junction end disagrees with the germline gene, perhaps due to a read error. This chain uses TRBV12-5 with TRBJ2-7; 8 bases are a match to TRBD2. This CDR3 contains 11 residues. Germline-derived CDR1 and CDR2 are LGHNT and FRNRAP. The DNA of the CDR3 is TGTGCTAGTGGGCCCACTAGCGGTACCCACTTC. Translated, it gives CASGPTSGTHF.

The chain links TRBV7-9 to TRBJ2-1, with a possible D match to TRBD2 (6 bases). Trimming removed 5 bases at V and 3 bases at J, with 17 bases between. CDR1 is SEHNR and CDR2 is FQNEAQ in the germline V gene (reference sequence). This CDR3 is built from 16 residues. CDR3 region: CASSPPVRRDYNEQFF. The CDR3 DNA reads TGTGCCAGCAGCCCCCCAGTGAGGAGGGACTACAATGAGCAGTTCTTC.